The clone carrying this T cell receptor beta chain was counted once. Its antigen remains unknown. Using RNA template, CDR3s of TCR alpha and beta were amplified with iRepertoire arm-PCR. MiXCR, applied by TCRdb to the multiplex PCR reads, yields one record per CDR3 protein. Among 300,000 to 400,000 distinct CDR3 sequences listed, roughly 41% were seen once. This specimen belongs to a study of glioma-infiltrating T cells. Study-level findings and limits: A blood CDR3 motif signature was depleted in highly divergent patients.

Germline V gene sequence: CDR1 SQVTM, CDR2 ANQGSEA. This CDR3 has 13 residues. Trimming shortened V by 7 bases and J by 6 bases, and 19 bases separated the two germline ends. Sample: glioma tissue, nonneoplastic brain tissue, or PBMCs (not recorded which). This TCR was sampled from a human donor with low-grade glioma or glioblastoma, undergoing nonglioma brain surgery, or in good health (not recorded which). The chain links TRBV29-1 to TRBJ2-7; D possibly uses TRBD1 or TRBD2 (5 bases each). The CDR3: CSARLQVPSEQYF. CDR3 in DNA: TGCAGCGCCCGACTACAGGTTCCGAGCGAGCAGTACTTC.